Following are 22 T cell receptor beta chains from one sample sequenced in a study of blood T cell repertoires in COVID-19 (dated by TCRdb to 2020 to 2022). Library method: the immunoSEQ multiplex PCR assay. The source is immuneACCESS, and TCRdb retained only in-frame sequences with V and J called. Part of the clones is not carried over; for the studies checked, unresolved V genes explain less than half of this, and the remainder is unexplained. The sample includes about 330,000 clones, with roughly 90% observed a single time. Clones ranked in the top ten supply roughly 0.94% of the sample. Sequencing used PBMCs or T cells enriched from blood (not recorded which). These receptors all stem from a woman aged 30 to 39 who had recovered from COVID-19.

V gene TRBV3-1 (or the pseudogene TRBV3-2) combines with J gene TRBJ1-1; 7 positions agree with TRBD1. This CDR3 spans 16 amino acids. Per germline, CDR1 LGHDT and CDR2 YNNKEL (reference sequence). With 6 bases clipped from V and 2 bases from J, the junction kept 12 bases outside the gene matches. CDR3 protein: CASRAGRRGRNTEAFF. DNA for the CDR3: TGTGCCAGCAGAGCCGGGCGAAGGGGGCGAAACACTGAAGCTTTCTTT.

The rearrangement uses TRBV5-8 and TRBJ1-5, with D possibly being TRBD1 (5 bases). The germline V gene has CDR1 SGHTS and CDR2 YDEGEE. This CDR3 has 15 amino acids. With 4 bases removed from V and 7 bases from J, the gap between germline ends came to 18 bases. CDR3 nucleotide sequence: TGTGCCAGCAGCGTGATCGGGACTCGGGGGCAGCCCCAGCATTTT. This codes for CASSVIGTRGQPQHF.

The chain has TRBV5-1 and TRBJ2-7, with D possibly matching TRBD2 (5 bases). The V gene lost 4 bases and the J gene lost 5 bases, with 16 bases spanning the gap. Germline V gene data show CDR1 as SGHRS and CDR2 as YFSETQ. There are 14 residues in the CDR3. CDR3 in DNA: TGCGCCAGCAGCGGCGCCGGGATTCCTAACGAGCAGTACTTC. Its protein product is CASSGAGIPNEQYF.

The J gene is TRBJ1-2, the V gene TRBV5-6, with 7 bases aligning to TRBD1. Germline V gene sequence: CDR1 SGHDT, CDR2 YYEEEE. Trimming at V came to 2 bases and at J to 4 bases, leaving 8 bases not matched to a gene. This CDR3 region has 15 residues. CDR3 sequence: CASSLGSGGFYGYTF. CDR3 DNA sequence: TGTGCCAGCAGCTTAGGGTCAGGGGGATTCTATGGCTACACCTTC.

The genes are TRBV28 and TRBJ1-2; 8 positions match TRBD1. The germline gives CDR1 MDHEN, CDR2 SYDVKM. The CDR3 runs to 17 residues. The V segment lost 6 bases and the J segment 8 bases; nucleotides outside the gene matches: 20. DNA for the CDR3: TGTGCCAGCAGGCCTAGGGGACAGGCGGCAGGGTTTAGGGGCTACACCTTC. It yields the protein CASRPRGQAAGFRGYTF.

The table lists this clone with a few counts. The chain links TRBV6-6 to TRBJ2-5, with TRBD2 matching 8 bases. Looked up from germline, CDR1 is MNHNY and CDR2 is SVGAGI (reference sequence). The CDR3 runs to 13 residues. V gave up 7 bases and J gave up 2 bases; unmatched junction bases: 3. In DNA, the CDR3 is TGTGCCAGCAAGGTAGCGGGGCAAGAGACCCAGTACTTC. Its protein product is CASKVAGQETQYF.

Only a few counts were recorded for this clone. This chain uses TRBV4-3 with TRBJ1-2; D possibly corresponds to TRBD1 (5 bases). The CDR3 consists of 15 residues. Trimming removed 0 bases from V and 9 bases from J, with 17 bases in between. Germline CDR1 LGHNA, CDR2 YSLEER. The CDR3 nucleotides read TGCGCCAGCAGCCAAGAGGCCGGCGGGGAGGGGCGCTACACCTTC. Amino acids: CASSQEAGGEGRYTF.

This chain joins TRBV27 and TRBJ2-7; possible D gene TRBD2, 5 bases. V was shortened by 3 bases and J by 6 bases, with 15 bases between the two germline ends. Germline CDR1 reads MNHEY; CDR2 reads SMNVEV (reference sequence). There are 14 residues in the CDR3. The CDR3 protein is CASSLLGRTSEQYF. Here the CDR3 DNA reads TGTGCCAGCAGTTTGTTGGGTCGGACTTCCGAGCAGTACTTC.

This clone has only one observation. The genes are TRBV5-1 and TRBJ2-7; no definite D call. The CDR3 has 12 amino acids. Germline-derived CDR1 and CDR2 are SGHRS and YFSETQ. V shed 3 bases and J shed 5 bases, with 9 bases lying between them. The chain's CDR3 is CASSSQSHEQYF. CDR3 coding DNA: TGCGCCAGCAGCTCTCAGTCCCACGAGCAGTACTTC.

This clone came up once. The chain recombines TRBV5-5 with TRBJ1-1; no definite D call. Trimming shortened V by 2 bases and J by 3 bases, and 8 bases separated the two germline ends. The CDR3 sequence is 13 residues long. The germline gives CDR1 SGHKS, CDR2 YYEKEE (reference sequence). The CDR3 region has the DNA TGTGCCAGCAGCTTTCGGAGCGACACTGAAGCTTTCTTT. Translating gives CASSFRSDTEAFF.

The chain carries TRBV5-1 and TRBJ2-7, with 7 nucleotides matching TRBD1. The CDR3 covers 13 residues. J gave up 0 bases and V 7 bases, and 4 bases lay outside the gene matches. From germline, CDR1 is SGHRS and CDR2 YFSETQ. The CDR3 spells CASQRDSSYEQYF. The CDR3 region has the DNA TGCGCCAGCCAAAGGGACAGCTCCTACGAGCAGTACTTC.

This clone was picked up a small number of times. The rearrangement joins TRBV6-1 to TRBJ1-2, with TRBD1 matching over 7 bases. This CDR3 spans 14 amino acids. Losses at the gene ends were 0 bases for V and 5 bases for J; bases not matched to a gene: 3. Germline lookup yields CDR1 MNHNS and CDR2 SASEGT. CDR3 sequence: CASSEAGTAYGYTF. CDR3 sequence (DNA): TGTGCCAGCAGTGAAGCGGGGACAGCTTATGGCTACACCTTC.

The rearrangement joins TRBV7-6 to TRBJ1-6; D is uncertain. This CDR3 is built from 17 residues. Deletions cut 0 bases from V and 8 bases from J, with 17 bases between. In germline, CDR1 is SGHVS, CDR2 FNYEAQ. The CDR3 nucleotides read TGTGCCAGCAGCTTAGCGGCCCCGGGGTTCCCGGATTCACCCCTCCACTTT. It translates to CASSLAAPGFPDSPLHF.

The chain recombines TRBV3-1 (or the pseudogene TRBV3-2) with TRBJ2-3, with 7 bases fitting TRBD2. Per the germline V gene, CDR1 is LGHDT and CDR2 is YNNKEL (reference sequence). V gave up 1 base and J gave up 6 bases; unmatched junction bases: 7. This CDR3 region has 15 residues. The CDR3: CASSQGAGWSDTQYF. DNA of the CDR3: TGTGCCAGCAGCCAAGGAGCGGGGTGGTCGGATACGCAGTATTTT.

CDR3 residues: CANHITGVRELFF. The CDR3 DNA reads as TGTGCCAATCATATTACAGGGGTGAGGGAGCTGTTTTTT. The chain uses TRBV4-2 and TRBJ2-2; TRBD1 matches 7 bases. In germline, CDR1 is LGHNA, CDR2 YNFKEQ. There are 13 residues in the CDR3. Unmatched junction bases numbered 11, after V lost 10 bases and J lost 9 bases.

This chain links TRBV19 with TRBJ1-6, with D uncertain. Per the germline V gene, CDR1 is LNHDA and CDR2 is SQIVND (reference sequence). This CDR3 has 14 residues. Trimming left V 3 bases short and J 4 bases short, with 7 bases between. Here the CDR3 reads CASSIGGYNSPLHF. The CDR3 DNA reads as TGTGCCAGTAGTATCGGAGGGTATAATTCACCCCTCCACTTT.

The chain recombines TRBV23-1 with TRBJ1-4, with 10 bases aligning to TRBD1. TRBV23-1 is classed as an ORF, of uncertain function. The junction had 10 bases not matched to a gene; V was cut back by 7 bases and J by 8 bases. There are 15 residues in the CDR3. The CDR3 spells CASNRWDRGWEKLFF. CDR3 in DNA: TGCGCCAGCAACCGATGGGACAGGGGATGGGAAAAACTGTTTTTT.

As concerns this clone: A read error may produce the germline difference seen at one junction end. V usage is TRBV7-9 and J usage is TRBJ2-1; 11 nucleotides match TRBD2. The CDR3 sequence is 16 residues long. CDR1 and CDR2 from the germline V gene are SEHNR and FQNEAQ (reference sequence). The CDR3 DNA is TGTGCCAGCAGTCCCCGTAGCGGGGGGGCCTACGATGAGCAGTTCTTC. It is translated as CASSPRSGGAYDEQFF.

This clone was counted a few times. This chain connects TRBV19 to TRBJ1-6; 8 bases are a match to TRBD1. This CDR3 comprises 14 residues. The V gene's germline CDR1 is LNHDA and CDR2 SQIVND (reference sequence). V lost 7 bases to trimming and J lost 4 bases; unmatched junction nucleotides: 3. The CDR3 protein is CASTGGGYNSPLHF. CDR3 sequence (DNA): TGTGCCAGTACAGGGGGCGGATATAATTCACCCCTCCACTTT.

J is TRBJ1-6 and V is TRBV28; 8 bases line up with TRBD1. Per germline, CDR1 MDHEN and CDR2 SYDVKM. There are 14 residues in the CDR3. V dropped 4 bases and J dropped 11; count of bases not matched to a gene: 7. As DNA, the CDR3 is TGTGCCAGCAGTTCACCGCCGGGACAGGCACCCCTCCACTTT. Translating it yields CASSSPPGQAPLHF. The whole variable domain, filled in from reference TRBV28 and TRBJ1-6, reads DVKVTQSSRYLVKRTGEKVFLECVQDMDHENMFWYRQDPGLGLRLIYFSYDVKMKEKGDIPEGYSVSREKKERFSLILESASTNQTSMYLCASSSPPGQAPLHFGNGTRLTVT.

A note on this clone: Other DNA sequences in this specimen translate into the identical CDR3. This chain uses TRBV5-4 with TRBJ2-3; D might be TRBD2 (6 bases). The germline V and J ends were trimmed by 0 bases and 3 bases, with 11 bases remaining between them. The CDR3 covers 15 residues. Per the germline V gene, CDR1 is SGHNT and CDR2 is YYREEE (reference sequence). The CDR3 DNA is TGTGCCAGCAGCTTGGATGGGGGGAGGACAGATACGCAGTATTTT. This codes for CASSLDGGRTDTQYF.

This chain links TRBV14 with TRBJ1-4; 9 bases line up with TRBD1. Germline V gene data show CDR1 as SGHDN and CDR2 as FVKESK. V dropped 0 bases and J dropped 8; count of bases not matched to a gene: 10. The CDR3 is 17 residues long. DNA of the CDR3: TGTGCCAGCAGCCAAGACCCTATCGGACAGGGGTACGAAAAACTGTTTTTT. Protein sequence: CASSQDPIGQGYEKLFF. The entire variable domain, with the rest obtained from reference TRBV14 and TRBJ1-4, is as follows: EAGVTQFPSHSVIEKGQTVTLRCDPISGHDNLYWYRRVMGKEIKFLLHFVKESKQDESGMPNNRFLAERTGGTYSTLKVQPAELEDSGVYFCASSQDPIGQGYEKLFFGSGTQLSVL.